These T cell receptor beta chains were read from a single sample in a study of regulatory T cells in long-lasting Graves disease. TCRdb itself ran the multiplex PCR reads through MiXCR, one entry per CDR3 protein. The sample holds about 370,000 distinct CDR3 sequences, 15% to 18% seen once. The specimen comprised peripheral blood mononuclear cells (PBMCs), sampled at new diagnosis, from a patient treated with antithyroid drugs. Receptors were obtained from a female donor with Graves disease. Both conserved end residues are part of each CDR3. D genes are given only for firm matches. Where a row states a size, it is once, few, many or the class of an expanded clone; other rows omit it.

j_call d_call v_call clone_size cdr3_aa cdr3_nt
TRBJ1-3 . TRBV6-1 . CASRWGAGNTIYF TGTGCCAGCAGGTGGGGCGCTGGAAACACCATATATTTT
TRBJ2-1 TRBD2 TRBV6-1 many CASRGGTNIHSYNEQFF TGTGCCAGCAGGGGCGGGACTAACATACACTCCTACAATGAGCAGTTCTTC
TRBJ2-7 . TRBV4-1 few CASSLQGRWVEQYF TGCGCCAGCAGCCTACAGGGACGGTGGGTCGAGCAGTACTTC
TRBJ2-1 TRBD2 TRBV7-2 many CASTDASGSWNEQFF TGTGCCAGCACCGATGCTAGCGGGAGTTGGAATGAGCAGTTCTTC
TRBJ2-2 . TRBV2 many CASSEDTGELFF TGTGCCAGCAGTGAGGACACCGGGGAGCTGTTTTTT
TRBJ1-2 TRBD1 TRBV12-3/TRBV12-4 many CASRFGQGRDYGYTF TGTGCCAGCAGGTTCGGACAGGGACGCGACTATGGCTACACCTTC
TRBJ1-5 TRBD1 TRBV30 . CAWGDSNQPQHF TGTGCCTGGGGGGACAGCAATCAACCCCAGCATTTT
TRBJ2-2 . TRBV19 . CASSDPRGTTGELFF TGTGCCAGTAGTGACCCTCGGGGGACCACCGGGGAGCTGTTTTTT
TRBJ2-4 . TRBV7-2 many CASSPGTFAIQYF TGTGCCAGCAGCCCTGGGACTTTTGCCATTCAGTACTTC
TRBJ1-1 TRBD1 TRBV11-2 many CASSLIWDRPNTEAFF TGTGCCAGCAGCTTGATTTGGGACAGACCTAACACTGAAGCTTTCTTT
TRBJ1-2 TRBD1 TRBV5-1 many CASSLSRDSEPSYTF TGCGCCAGCAGCTTGTCCCGGGACAGTGAGCCCTCATACACCTTC
TRBJ1-2 TRBD1 TRBV12-3/TRBV12-4 . CASRPGTGSRRYTF TGTGCCAGCAGGCCCGGGACAGGGAGTCGTCGCTACACCTTC
TRBJ2-1 TRBD2 TRBV11-2 many CASSLERGGIGEQFF TGTGCCAGCAGCTTAGAGCGGGGAGGGATAGGTGAGCAGTTCTTC
TRBJ1-6 . TRBV10-2 many CASRGSHSPLHF TGCGCCAGCAGAGGAAGTCATTCACCCCTCCACTTT
TRBJ1-5 . TRBV4-1 many CASSHPGAGKPQHF TGCGCCAGCAGCCACCCCGGTGCGGGAAAGCCCCAGCATTTT
TRBJ2-1 . TRBV6-1 few CASSEAGRGAFYNEQFF TGTGCCAGCAGTGAAGCCGGACGGGGGGCCTTCTACAATGAGCAGTTCTTC
TRBJ1-1 . TRBV5-1 many CASRRGFNTEAFF TGCGCCAGCAGGCGGGGGTTCAACACTGAAGCTTTCTTT
TRBJ2-5 TRBD1 TRBV13 many CASSPRSGTGLQETQYF TGTGCCAGCAGCCCCCGCTCCGGGACAGGGTTACAAGAGACCCAGTACTTC
TRBJ1-1 . TRBV5-1 many CASYGTHGGTEAFF TGCGCCAGCTACGGGACTCACGGGGGCACTGAAGCTTTCTTT
TRBJ2-3 TRBD2 TRBV20-1 many CSARSGRSDTQYF TGCAGTGCCAGGAGCGGGAGGTCAGATACGCAGTATTTT
TRBJ1-1 . TRBV20-1 many CSARGQLMNTEAFF TGCAGTGCTAGAGGACAGCTAATGAACACTGAAGCTTTCTTT
TRBJ2-7 TRBD1 TRBV2 many CASRRDRGRNSYEQYF TGTGCCAGCAGGAGGGACAGGGGGAGGAATTCCTACGAGCAGTACTTC
TRBJ1-2 . TRBV29-1 . CSVLPRDGYTF TGCAGCGTTTTGCCGCGTGATGGCTACACCTTC
TRBJ2-7 . TRBV28 many CASSLVWTVGYEQYF TGTGCCAGCAGTTTAGTGTGGACAGTCGGCTACGAGCAGTACTTC
TRBJ2-7 . TRBV20-1 many CSAGDASPYEQYF TGCAGTGCTGGGGACGCCTCCCCCTACGAGCAGTACTTC
TRBJ2-5 TRBD2 TRBV5-1 . CASSATSAGETQYF TGCGCCAGCAGCGCCACTAGCGCCGGGGAGACCCAGTACTTC
TRBJ2-5 TRBD2 TRBV28 many CASSTSGREETQYF TGTGCCAGCAGCACTAGCGGGAGGGAAGAGACCCAGTACTTC
TRBJ1-1 . TRBV6-2/TRBV6-3 . CASSYLPSSDTEAFF TGTGCCAGCAGTTACCTCCCGAGCTCGGACACTGAAGCTTTCTTT
TRBJ1-2 . TRBV27 . CASSLGSNYGHTF TGTGCCAGCAGTTTAGGGTCGAACTATGGCCACACCTTC
TRBJ1-1 TRBD1 TRBV24-1 many CATSDPRGGAYTEAFF TGTGCCACCAGTGACCCCCGAGGGGGCGCGTACACTGAAGCTTTCTTT
TRBJ2-3 . TRBV7-9 few CASSRYPLSEVSTDTQYF TGTGCCAGCAGCCGTTACCCTTTATCGGAAGTTAGCACAGATACGCAGTATTTT
TRBJ2-2 . TRBV6-1 few CASSEFWIADWNTGELFF TGTGCCAGCAGTGAATTTTGGATCGCGGATTGGAACACCGGGGAGCTGTTTTTT
TRBJ1-2 TRBD1 TRBV5-1 many CASSLVTGTSVNYGYTF TGCGCCAGCAGCTTGGTGACAGGGACCTCGGTTAACTATGGCTACACCTTC
TRBJ1-3 . TRBV12-3/TRBV12-4 many CASSPRPGMGNTIYF TGTGCCAGCAGCCCTAGACCCGGGATGGGAAACACCATATATTTT
TRBJ1-1 . TRBV12-3/TRBV12-4 many CASSLAGRHTEAFF TGTGCCAGCAGTTTGGCAGGGCGTCACACTGAAGCTTTCTTT
TRBJ2-7 TRBD1 TRBV20-1 many CSAVLDRGGRGEQYF TGCAGTGCTGTACTCGACAGGGGTGGTAGGGGGGAGCAGTACTTC
TRBJ2-5 TRBD2 TRBV27 many CASSLVLPGLAQETQYF TGTGCCAGCAGTTTGGTCCTCCCGGGACTAGCTCAAGAGACCCAGTACTTC
TRBJ2-1 . TRBV18 few CASSFDRHRGDEQFF TGTGCCAGCTCTTTTGACAGGCACCGGGGGGATGAGCAGTTCTTC
TRBJ2-3 . TRBV29-1 few CSVEHKDTQYF TGCAGCGTTGAACACAAAGATACGCAGTATTTT
TRBJ2-5 . TRBV3-1 . CASSQGTWSGQVETQYF TGTGCCAGCAGCCAAGGGACTTGGAGTGGCCAAGTGGAGACCCAGTACTTC
TRBJ1-1 . TRBV9 . CASSVQVLRSDMNTEAFF TGTGCCAGCAGCGTACAAGTTCTCCGGAGCGACATGAACACTGAAGCTTTCTTT
TRBJ2-7 . TRBV27 few CASYSQQYEQYF TGTGCCAGCTATTCTCAGCAATACGAGCAGTACTTC
TRBJ2-1 . TRBV28 few CASSNYTSYNEQFF TGTGCCAGCAGCAACTATACCTCCTACAATGAGCAGTTCTTC